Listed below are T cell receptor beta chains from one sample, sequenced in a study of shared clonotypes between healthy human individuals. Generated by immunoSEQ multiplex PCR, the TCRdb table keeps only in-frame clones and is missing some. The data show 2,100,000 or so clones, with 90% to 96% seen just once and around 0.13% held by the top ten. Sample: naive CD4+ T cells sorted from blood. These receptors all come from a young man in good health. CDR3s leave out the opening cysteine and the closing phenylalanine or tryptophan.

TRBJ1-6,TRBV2,ASSEQGGSPLH
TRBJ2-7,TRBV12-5,ASSVGTYEQY
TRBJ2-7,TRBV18,ASSPEGMYEQY
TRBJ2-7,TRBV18,ASSPPSGNYEQY
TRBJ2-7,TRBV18,ASSHGSPYEQY
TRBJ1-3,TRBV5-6,ASSYDRGLGNTIY
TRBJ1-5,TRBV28,ASSFPGNQPQH
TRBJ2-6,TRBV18,ASSPTYSGVAGANVLT
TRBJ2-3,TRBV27,ASSWTSFTDTQY
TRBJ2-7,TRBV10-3,AISERQARQGEQY
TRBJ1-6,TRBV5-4,ASSLAQGDNSPLH
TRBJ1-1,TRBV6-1,ASSGQQPVGTEAF
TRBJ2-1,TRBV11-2,ASSVSGGAGEQF
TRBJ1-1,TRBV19,ASSGRDTEAF